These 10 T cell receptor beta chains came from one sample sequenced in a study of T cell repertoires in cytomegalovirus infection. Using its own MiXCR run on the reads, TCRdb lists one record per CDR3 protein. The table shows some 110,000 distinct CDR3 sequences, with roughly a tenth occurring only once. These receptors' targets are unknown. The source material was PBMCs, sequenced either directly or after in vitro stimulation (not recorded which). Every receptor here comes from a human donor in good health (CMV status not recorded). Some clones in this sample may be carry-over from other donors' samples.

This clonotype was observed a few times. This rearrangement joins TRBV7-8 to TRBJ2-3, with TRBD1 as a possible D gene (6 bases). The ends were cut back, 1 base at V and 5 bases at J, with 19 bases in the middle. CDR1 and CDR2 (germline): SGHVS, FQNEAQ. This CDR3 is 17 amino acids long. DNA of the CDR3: TGTGCCAGCAGCTTAGGCAGCAGGGGTTGGATGGGAGATACGCAGTATTTT. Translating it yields CASSLGSRGWMGDTQYF.

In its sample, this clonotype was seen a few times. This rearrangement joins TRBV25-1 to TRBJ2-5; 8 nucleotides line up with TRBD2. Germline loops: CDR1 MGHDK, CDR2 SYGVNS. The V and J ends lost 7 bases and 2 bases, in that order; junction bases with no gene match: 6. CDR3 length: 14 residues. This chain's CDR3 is CASTRGGPQETQYF. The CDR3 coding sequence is TGTGCCAGCACCCGGGGGGGGCCGCAAGAGACCCAGTACTTC.

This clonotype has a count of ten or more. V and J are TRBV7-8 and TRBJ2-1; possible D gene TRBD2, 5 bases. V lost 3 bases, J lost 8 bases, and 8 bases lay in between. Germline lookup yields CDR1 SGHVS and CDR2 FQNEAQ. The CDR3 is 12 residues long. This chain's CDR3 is CASSLDSHEQFF. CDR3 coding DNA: TGTGCCAGCAGCTTGGACTCCCATGAGCAGTTCTTC.

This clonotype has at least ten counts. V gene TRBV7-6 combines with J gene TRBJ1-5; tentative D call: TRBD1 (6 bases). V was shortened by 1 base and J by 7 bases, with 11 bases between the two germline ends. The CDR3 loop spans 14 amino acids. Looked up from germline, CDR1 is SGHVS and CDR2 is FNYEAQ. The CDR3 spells CASSLGGTNQPQHF. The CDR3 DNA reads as TGTGCCAGCAGCTTAGGAGGGACAAACCAGCCCCAGCATTTT.

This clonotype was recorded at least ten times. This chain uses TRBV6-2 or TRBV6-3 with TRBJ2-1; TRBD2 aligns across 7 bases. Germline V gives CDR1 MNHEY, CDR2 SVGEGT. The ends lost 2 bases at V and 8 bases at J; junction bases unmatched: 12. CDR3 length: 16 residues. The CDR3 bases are TGTGCCAGCAGTTACCGATTTAGCGGGCTAGTCTATGAGCAGTTCTTC. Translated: CASSYRFSGLVYEQFF.

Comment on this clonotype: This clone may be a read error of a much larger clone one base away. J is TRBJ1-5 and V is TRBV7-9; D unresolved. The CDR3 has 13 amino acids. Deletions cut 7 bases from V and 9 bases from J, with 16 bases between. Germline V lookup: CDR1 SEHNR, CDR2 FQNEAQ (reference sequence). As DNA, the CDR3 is TGTGCCAGCAACAAAAGTCGAGCGGGGCCCCAGCATTTT. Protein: CASNKSRAGPQHF.

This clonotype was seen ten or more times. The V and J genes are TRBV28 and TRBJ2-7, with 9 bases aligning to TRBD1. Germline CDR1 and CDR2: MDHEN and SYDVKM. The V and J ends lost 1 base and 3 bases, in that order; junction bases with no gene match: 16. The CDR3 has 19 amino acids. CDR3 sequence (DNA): TGTGCCAGCAGTTTATTCTACTCAGGGTTTAGACAGGGGGACTACGAGCAGTACTTC. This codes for CASSLFYSGFRQGDYEQYF.

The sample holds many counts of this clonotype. CDR3 amino acids: CASSSGTSGSEQYV. For the CDR3, the DNA is TGCGCCAGCAGCTCTGGGACTAGCGGGAGCGAGCAGTACGTC. The chain joins TRBV5-1 to TRBJ2-7; 14 nucleotides agree with TRBD2. This CDR3 has 14 amino acids. Looked up from germline, CDR1 is SGHRS and CDR2 is YFSETQ. J lost 6 bases, V lost 3 bases, and 2 bases had no gene match.

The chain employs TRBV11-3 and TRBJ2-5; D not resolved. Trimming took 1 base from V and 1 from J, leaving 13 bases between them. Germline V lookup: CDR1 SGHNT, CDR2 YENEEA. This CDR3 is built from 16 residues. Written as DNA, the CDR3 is TGTGCCAGCAGCTTAGGTGGCGGACGCTTCCAAGAGACCCAGTACTTC. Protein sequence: CASSLGGGRFQETQYF.

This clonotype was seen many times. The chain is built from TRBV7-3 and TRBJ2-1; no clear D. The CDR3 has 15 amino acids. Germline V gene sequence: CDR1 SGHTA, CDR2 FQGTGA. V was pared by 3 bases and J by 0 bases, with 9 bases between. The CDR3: CASSLTGSSYNEQFF. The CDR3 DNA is TGTGCCAGCAGCTTGACTGGTAGCTCCTACAATGAGCAGTTCTTC.